The 10 T cell receptor beta chains reported below all come from one sample, sequenced in a study of patients and donors after allogeneic stem cell transplantation. MiXCR, run by TCRdb on the RT-PCR reads, gives a single entry per CDR3 protein. The sample includes approximately 220,000 distinct CDR3 sequences, 35% to 45% seen only once; the top ten take around a tenth. Input material: blood, either unsorted or a sorted T cell fraction (not recorded which). The receptors stem from a human donor who was either an allogeneic HSCT recipient or a stem cell or donor lymphocyte infusion donor (not recorded which). It is not recorded whose cells these are; they may come from a transplant donor.

This clonotype has a handful of counts. V is TRBV5-5 and J is TRBJ1-4; D is unclear. The CDR3 is 14 amino acids. Germline loops: CDR1 SGHKS, CDR2 YYEKEE (reference sequence). The V end was cut by 4 bases, the J end by 8 bases, with 15 bases between. CDR3 amino acids: CASSTLRGREKLFF. The CDR3 DNA is TGTGCCAGCAGCACCCTACGGGGTAGAGAAAAACTGTTTTTT. The whole variable domain, filled in from reference TRBV5-5 and TRBJ1-4, reads DAGVTQSPTHLIKTRGQQVTLRCSPISGHKSVSWYQQVLGQGPQFIFQYYEKEERGRGNFPDRFSARQFPNYSSELNVNALLLGDSALYLCASSTLRGREKLFFGSGTQLSVL.

The chain employs TRBV6-6 and TRBJ2-3; D is perhaps TRBD2 (6 bases). This CDR3 region has 15 residues. Germline V gives CDR1 MNHNY, CDR2 SVGAGI (reference sequence). Trimming shortened V by 2 bases and J by 0 bases, and 9 bases separated the two germline ends. CDR3: CASSYRRESTDTQYF. Written as DNA, the CDR3 is TGTGCCAGCAGTTACAGGCGGGAAAGCACAGATACGCAGTATTTT.

This clonotype has more than one count but fewer than ten. The chain carries TRBV7-2 and TRBJ1-1, with D hard to call. CDR1 is SGHTA and CDR2 is FQGNSA in the germline V gene. The CDR3 spans 13 residues. Trimming cost V 4 bases and J 1 base, with 7 bases left between them. The CDR3 protein is CASSSGSNTEAFF. CDR3 DNA sequence: TGTGCCAGCAGCTCGGGATCGAACACTGAAGCTTTCTTT. The entire variable domain, with the rest obtained from reference TRBV7-2 and TRBJ1-1, is as follows: GAGVSQSPSNKVTEKGKDVELRCDPISGHTALYWYRQSLGQGLEFLIYFQGNSAPDKSGLPSDRFSAERTGGSVSTLTIQRTQQEDSAVYLCASSSGSNTEAFFGQGTRLTVV.

The chain employs TRBV11-2 and TRBJ2-4, with D uncertain. With 7 bases removed from V and 6 bases from J, the gap between germline ends came to 10 bases. The CDR3 length is 12 residues. Per germline, CDR1 SGHAT and CDR2 FQNNGV. CDR3 sequence (DNA): TGTGCCAGCACCCCTTACCGAAACATTCAGTACTTC. It encodes CASTPYRNIQYF. The complete variable domain, with remaining parts taken from reference TRBV11-2 and TRBJ2-4, reads EAGVAQSPRYKIIEKRQSVAFWCNPISGHATLYWYQQILGQGPKLLIQFQNNGVVDDSQLPKDRFSAERLKGVDSTLKIQPAKLEDSAVYLCASTPYRNIQYFGAGTRLSVL.

The chain is built from TRBV7-9 and TRBJ2-1; 7 bases match TRBD2. The V and J ends lost 1 base and 2 bases, in that order; junction bases with no gene match: 2. Germline assignment: CDR1 SEHNR and CDR2 FQNEAQ (reference sequence). CDR3 length equals 15 residues. This CDR3 is CASSLGGTTYNEQFF. Here the CDR3 DNA reads TGTGCCAGCAGCTTAGGCGGGACTACCTACAATGAGCAGTTCTTC.

This clonotype was found a few times. The chain links TRBV27 to TRBJ1-1; 7 bases match TRBD1. V gave up 6 bases and J gave up 2 bases; unmatched junction bases: 9. CDR3 length: 15 residues. Germline V gene sequence: CDR1 MNHEY, CDR2 SMNVEV (reference sequence). CDR3 DNA: TGTGCCAGCAGGAGCCCATACAGGGGAAACACTGAAGCTTTCTTT. It codes for CASRSPYRGNTEAFF.

The rearrangement uses TRBV15 and TRBJ1-4; D might be TRBD1 (6 bases). CDR1 LNHNV and CDR2 YYDKDF come from the germline V gene (reference sequence). The CDR3 sequence is 13 residues long. Trimming removed 6 bases at V and 4 bases at J, with 9 bases between. The CDR3 loop is CATRRQVNEKLFF. The CDR3 DNA follows: TGTGCCACCAGGAGACAGGTTAATGAAAAACTGTTTTTT. Variable domain in full (rest from reference TRBV15 and TRBJ1-4): DAMVIQNPRYQVTQFGKPVTLSCSQTLNHNVMYWYQQKSSQAPKLLFHYYDKDFNNEADTPDNFQSRRPNTSFCFLDIRSPGLGDTAMYLCATRRQVNEKLFFGSGTQLSVL.

The chain employs TRBV6-6 and TRBJ2-5; no reliable D call. This CDR3 has 14 amino acids. V lost 4 bases and J lost 2, with 11 bases in between. CDR1 and CDR2 (germline): MNHNY, SVGAGI (reference sequence). As DNA, the CDR3 is TGTGCCAGCAGTTCTACCCCCCTTCAAGAGACCCAGTACTTC. Its translation is CASSSTPLQETQYF.

This clonotype was recorded at least ten times. The chain is built from TRBV12-3 or TRBV12-4 and TRBJ2-1; 14 bases are a match to TRBD2. The CDR3 contains 16 residues. J gave up 4 bases and V 6 bases, and 5 bases lay outside the gene matches. The CDR3 bases are TGTGCCAGCAGCAGGACTAGCGGGGGGTCTTACAATGAGCAGTTCTTC. Translation gives CASSRTSGGSYNEQFF.

This chain joins TRBV12-3 or TRBV12-4 and TRBJ1-1; D ambiguous. Trimming cost V 3 bases and J 5 bases, with 13 bases left between them. The CDR3 has 14 residues. The CDR3 loop is CASSLIGVRTEAFF. CDR3 sequence (DNA): TGTGCCAGCAGTTTGATCGGGGTCCGAACTGAAGCTTTCTTT.